The 24 T cell receptor beta chains below were found in one sample sequenced in a study of blood T cells in healthy people across ages. The use of a sample-barcoded 5' primer and a J-beta primer mix characterized a second PCR of roughly 7 to 11 cycles. TCRdb re-called the 5' RACE reads with MiXCR, one entry per CDR3 protein. The sample has 540,000 or so distinct CDR3 sequences, 25% to 30% seen once. The sample comprised blood. The source of these receptors is a woman aged 65 to 85 in good health.

The chain links TRBV4-1 to TRBJ2-1, with 7 nucleotides matching TRBD2. CDR1 MGHRA and CDR2 YSYEKL come from the germline V gene. The V and J ends lost 6 bases and 6 bases, in that order; junction bases with no gene match: 8. The length of the CDR3 is 14 residues. The CDR3 DNA is TGCGCCAGCAGGACTTGGGAGGGTACCAATGAGCAGTTCTTC. Its translation: CASRTWEGTNEQFF.

In its sample, this clonotype was seen a few times. This chain joins TRBV4-3 and TRBJ1-3; D call uncertain. The V end was cut by 0 bases, the J end by 0 bases, with 6 bases between. Per the germline V gene, CDR1 is LGHNA and CDR2 is YSLEER. The CDR3 has 15 amino acids. The CDR3 coding sequence is TGCGCCAGCAGCCAAGAGGCAGGCTCTGGAAACACCATATATTTT. It is translated as CASSQEAGSGNTIYF.

The chain uses TRBV5-1 and TRBJ2-3, with TRBD1 matching over 8 bases. There are 14 residues in the CDR3. Germline V gene sequence: CDR1 SGHRS, CDR2 YFSETQ. Unmatched junction bases numbered 6, after V lost 4 bases and J lost 5 bases. The CDR3 loop reads CASSGQGAKDTQYF. CDR3 DNA: TGCGCCAGCAGCGGGCAGGGGGCGAAAGATACGCAGTATTTT.

This clonotype was detected a few times. The chain carries TRBV5-1 and TRBJ2-5, with TRBD1 matching 7 bases. V lost 3 bases to trimming and J lost 5 bases; unmatched junction nucleotides: 16. The CDR3 runs 17 residues. Germline V gene data show CDR1 as SGHRS and CDR2 as YFSETQ. CDR3 protein: CASSSLVNRGSLETQYF. In DNA, the CDR3 is TGCGCCAGCAGCTCATTGGTAAACAGGGGATCCTTGGAGACCCAGTACTTC.

The V call is TRBV5-1, the J call TRBJ2-5, with 11 bases identical to TRBD2. V lost 7 bases to trimming and J lost 0 bases; unmatched junction nucleotides: 5. The V gene's germline CDR1 is SGHRS and CDR2 YFSETQ. The CDR3 spans 15 residues. This CDR3 reads CASGTSGDNQETQYF. CDR3 bases: TGCGCCAGCGGGACTAGCGGAGACAACCAAGAGACCCAGTACTTC.

This clonotype has a single count. The chain is built from TRBV5-1 and TRBJ2-2; TRBD1 aligns across 10 bases. J was trimmed by 7 bases and V by 3 bases; bases with no gene match: 12. The CDR3 is made up of 17 amino acids. Germline CDR1 is SGHRS and CDR2 is YFSETQ. CDR3 sequence reads: CASSSDPGTGVIGELFF. For the CDR3, the DNA is TGCGCCAGCAGCTCGGATCCCGGGACAGGGGTAATCGGGGAGCTGTTTTTT. Supplemented by reference TRBV5-1 and TRBJ2-2, the full variable domain reads KAGVTQTPRYLIKTRGQQVTLSCSPISGHRSVSWYQQTPGQGLQFLFEYFSETQRNKGNFPGRFSGRQFSNSRSEMNVSTLELGDSALYLCASSSDPGTGVIGELFFGEGSRLTVL.

This clonotype was seen a single time. The chain links TRBV7-2 to TRBJ2-3; D gene ambiguous. The germline V gene encodes CDR1 SGHTA and CDR2 FQGNSA. V lost 1 base to trimming and J lost 0 bases, with 11 bases between them. This CDR3 region has 16 residues. The DNA for the CDR3 is TGTGCCAGCAGCTTAGTCGCCGGAACTAGCACAGATACGCAGTATTTT. Its translation: CASSLVAGTSTDTQYF.

This clonotype occurred many times. The chain carries TRBV4-3 and TRBJ2-7; D call uncertain. Germline V lookup: CDR1 LGHNA, CDR2 YSLEER. V gave up 0 bases and J gave up 3 bases, with 9 bases separating them. This CDR3 comprises 14 residues. DNA for the CDR3: TGCGCCAGCAGCCAAGATGCCACCTACTACGAGCAGTACTTC. Translating gives CASSQDATYYEQYF.

V gene TRBV7-2 combines with J gene TRBJ2-3; 9 bases are a match to TRBD1. With V trimmed by 5 bases and J by 5 bases, 8 bases remained unmatched. Per germline, CDR1 SGHTA and CDR2 FQGNSA. CDR3 length: 15 residues. The CDR3 sequence: CASSPRTGEGDTQYF. CDR3 sequence (DNA): TGTGCCAGCAGCCCCAGGACAGGGGAGGGAGATACGCAGTATTTT.

This clonotype was observed a few times. This sequence joins TRBV2 and TRBJ2-5; TRBD2 matches 9 bases. The germline CDR1 and CDR2 sequences are SNHLY and FYNNEI. This CDR3 is 15 amino acids long. V was clipped by 1 base and J by 4 bases; unmatched bases: 4. The CDR3 loop is CASSEGPSGVETQYF. The CDR3 nucleotides read TGTGCCAGCAGTGAAGGTCCTAGCGGGGTAGAGACCCAGTACTTC.

This chain connects TRBV6-2 or TRBV6-3 to TRBJ2-5; 11 nucleotides match TRBD2. Germline values: CDR1 MNHEY, CDR2 SVGEGT. The CDR3 runs to 16 residues. The ends lost 6 bases at V and 2 bases at J; junction bases unmatched: 8. Here the CDR3 DNA reads TGTGCCAGCAGCCACGCGACTAGCGGGGTTCAAGAGACCCAGTACTTC. Translation gives CASSHATSGVQETQYF.

This clonotype was seen only a few times. The chain uses TRBV25-1 and TRBJ2-7, with 7 bases identical to TRBD1. The V and J ends lost 10 bases and 7 bases, in that order; junction bases with no gene match: 13. Germline V gene data show CDR1 as MGHDK and CDR2 as SYGVNS. The CDR3 has 13 residues. CDR3: CATQDRTVGEQYF. DNA of the CDR3: TGTGCCACCCAGGACAGGACAGTAGGGGAGCAGTACTTC.

This clonotype was recorded many times. V is TRBV5-1 and J is TRBJ1-1; D is unresolved. The CDR3 contains 16 residues. With 2 bases removed from V and 0 bases from J, the gap between germline ends came to 14 bases. Per germline, CDR1 SGHRS and CDR2 YFSETQ. CDR3 residues: CASSFRIHILNTEAFF. The CDR3 coding sequence is TGCGCCAGCAGCTTCCGCATTCATATCCTGAACACTGAAGCTTTCTTT.

Here the CDR3 DNA reads TGTGCCAGCAGCGAGTGGTGTCAGCCCCAGCATTTT. It translates to CASSEWCQPQHF. The chain couples TRBV7-4 to TRBJ1-5; no clear D gene. The CDR3 loop spans 12 amino acids. Per germline, CDR1 SGHVT and CDR2 SQSDAQ. V shed 5 bases and J shed 6 bases, with 8 bases lying between them. Drawing the rest from reference TRBV7-4 and TRBJ1-5, the complete variable domain is GAGVSQSPRYKVAKRGRDVALRCDSISGHVTLYWYRQTLGQGSEVLTYSQSDAQRDKSGRPSGRFSAERPERSVSTLKIQRTEQGDSAVYLCASSEWCQPQHFGDGTRLSIL.

CDR3 protein: CASSVEGSGANVLTF. The CDR3 nucleotides read TGTGCCAGCAGCGTAGAGGGATCGGGGGCCAACGTCCTGACTTTC. The chain employs TRBV9 and TRBJ2-6; no definite D call. This CDR3 has 15 amino acids. The germline V gene has CDR1 SGDLS and CDR2 YYNGEE. The ends were cut back, 0 bases at V and 4 bases at J, with 8 bases in the middle.

Only one count was recorded for this clonotype. The chain couples TRBV20-1 to TRBJ2-4; D possibly corresponds to TRBD2 (5 bases). Germline V gene sequence: CDR1 DFQATT, CDR2 SNEGSKA (reference sequence). Trimming left V 5 bases short and J 8 bases short, with 10 bases between. This CDR3 is 11 amino acids long. The CDR3 is CSAGPRDIQYF. CDR3 DNA sequence: TGCAGTGCTGGCCCGAGGGACATTCAGTACTTC.

This clonotype showed up just a few times. The chain joins TRBV3-1 to TRBJ2-2; D call uncertain. The V end was cut by 0 bases, the J end by 6 bases, with 8 bases between. This CDR3 comprises 14 residues. Germline values: CDR1 LGHDT, CDR2 YNNKEL (reference sequence). CDR3 amino acids: CASSQDLGPGELFF. Written as DNA, the CDR3 is TGTGCCAGCAGCCAAGATCTCGGCCCCGGGGAGCTGTTTTTT.

This chain links TRBV7-3 with TRBJ2-5, with 10 bases aligning to TRBD2. The CDR3 has 15 residues. The germline gives CDR1 SGHTA, CDR2 FQGTGA. Trimming took 1 base from V and 5 from J; bases not matched to a gene: 4. The DNA for the CDR3 is TGTGCCAGCAGCTTAAACCGACTAGCGGGCGAGACCCAGTACTTC. Amino acids: CASSLNRLAGETQYF.

This clonotype was counted a few times. This likely comes from a read error, as the CDR3 has no conserved phenylalanine or tryptophan at its end. This chain joins TRBV28 and TRBJ1-2; possible D gene TRBD1, 5 bases. Germline V gene lookup returns CDR1 MDHEN and CDR2 SYDVKM. Deletions cut 4 bases from V and 4 bases from J, with 13 bases between. This CDR3 is 14 amino acids long. The CDR3 nucleotides read TGTGCCAGCAGTTCCACAGGCTCGGGCTATGGCTACACCCTC. Translated, it gives CASSSTGSGYGYTL.

The table lists this clonotype with many counts. The V call is TRBV7-2, the J call TRBJ1-4; TRBD1 might be the D (5 bases). Germline V gene sequence: CDR1 SGHTA, CDR2 FQGNSA. Deletions cut 1 base from V and 4 bases from J, with 7 bases between. The CDR3 consists of 14 residues. In DNA form, the CDR3 reads TGTGCCAGCAGCTTAGGGGGGGTTAATGAAAAACTGTTTTTT. It specifies CASSLGGVNEKLFF.

This clonotype was seen repeatedly, ten times or more. This sequence joins TRBV20-1 and TRBJ2-7, with a possible D match to TRBD1 (6 bases). Germline-derived CDR1 and CDR2 are DFQATT and SNEGSKA (reference sequence). V lost 2 bases and J lost 1, with 6 bases in between. This CDR3 region has 12 residues. The CDR3 loop reads CSARQGSYEQYF. The CDR3 DNA follows: TGCAGTGCTAGACAGGGGTCCTACGAGCAGTACTTC.

The CDR3 DNA reads TGCGCCAGCAGCTTGGGCGCGGCAGACAATGAAAAACTGTTTTTT. Translating gives CASSLGAADNEKLFF. V usage is TRBV5-1 and J usage is TRBJ1-4; D not resolved. Germline-derived CDR1 and CDR2 are SGHRS and YFSETQ. Between the trimmed V and J ends, which lost 0 bases and 5 bases, there was a span of 11 bases. The CDR3 covers 15 residues.

The genes are TRBV6-2 or TRBV6-3 and TRBJ2-5, with no clear D. The end of the DNA is better explained by TRBJ2-7, so the J call may be wrong. There are 15 residues in the CDR3. In germline, CDR1 is MNHEY, CDR2 SVGEGT. CDR3 sequence: CASSYDTSDSYEQYF. The CDR3 nucleotides read TGTGCCAGCAGTTACGATACGTCCGACTCCTACGAGCAGTACTTC.

Here the CDR3 DNA reads TGTGCCAGCAGCGTAGCTCCCGGGACAGGTTCCTACGAGCAGTACTTC. It is translated as CASSVAPGTGSYEQYF. This sequence joins TRBV9 and TRBJ2-7; 8 bases are a match to TRBD1. V shed 0 bases, J shed 1 base, and the junction held 6 bases outside the gene matches. Germline-derived CDR1 and CDR2 are SGDLS and YYNGEE. The CDR3 covers 16 residues. Variable domain in full (rest from reference TRBV9 and TRBJ2-7): DSGVTQTPKHLITATGQRVTLRCSPRSGDLSVYWYQQSLDQGLQFLIQYYNGEERAKGNILERFSAQQFPDLHSELNLSSLELGDSALYFCASSVAPGTGSYEQYFGPGTRLTVT.